This T cell receptor (beta chain) originates from a study of blood T cell repertoires in COVID-19. Study context: There were acute and convalescent COVID-19 samples, and they came from the United States, Italy and Spain.

Repertoires were generated with immunoSEQ multiplex PCR, while TCRdb's copy carries only in-frame clones and drops some. The sample carries about 36,000 clones, more than 70% recorded once. The material sequenced was peripheral blood. This receptor was taken from a human donor in a cohort sampled during active COVID-19.

CDR3 amino acids: CASSLGLSTDTQYF. CDR3 in DNA: TGCGCCAGCAGCCTAGGCCTGAGCACAGATACGCAGTATTTT. The chain links TRBV10-2 to TRBJ2-3; D call uncertain. Germline V gene lookup returns CDR1 WSHSY and CDR2 SAAADI. This CDR3 is built from 14 residues. V was clipped by 6 bases and J by 0 bases, with 10 bases between them.